The entry below describes one T cell receptor (beta chain). These data are taken from a study of blood T cell repertoires in COVID-19. There are 12 residues in the CDR3. Between the trimmed V and J ends, which lost 6 bases and 10 bases, there was a span of 15 bases. Profiling relied on immunoSEQ multiplex PCR, and the TCRdb table lists in-frame clones only, not all of them. The profile shows a few hundred thousand clones, about 87% of them singletons. The sequencing sample was made of peripheral blood. The sequence was obtained from a man in his sixties or seventies with acute or convalescent COVID-19. The chain couples TRBV12-3 or TRBV12-4 to TRBJ1-1, with a possible D match to TRBD1 (6 bases). The CDR3 coding sequence is TGTGCCAGCAGCTTTGCAGGGGATCGAGCTTTCTTT. It yields the protein CASSFAGDRAFF.